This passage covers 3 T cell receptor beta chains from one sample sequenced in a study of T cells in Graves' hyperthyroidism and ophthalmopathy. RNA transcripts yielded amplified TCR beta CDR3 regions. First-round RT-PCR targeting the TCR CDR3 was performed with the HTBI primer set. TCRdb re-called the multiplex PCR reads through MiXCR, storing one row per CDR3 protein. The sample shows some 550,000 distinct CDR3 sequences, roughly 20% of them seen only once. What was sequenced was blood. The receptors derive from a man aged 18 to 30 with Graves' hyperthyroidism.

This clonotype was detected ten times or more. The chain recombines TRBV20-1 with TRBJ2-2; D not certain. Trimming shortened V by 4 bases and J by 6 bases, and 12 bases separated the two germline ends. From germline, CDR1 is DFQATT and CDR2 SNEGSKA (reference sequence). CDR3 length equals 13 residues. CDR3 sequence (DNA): TGCAGTGCTAAACCCGGGTATTCCGGGGAGCTGTTTTTT. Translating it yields CSAKPGYSGELFF.

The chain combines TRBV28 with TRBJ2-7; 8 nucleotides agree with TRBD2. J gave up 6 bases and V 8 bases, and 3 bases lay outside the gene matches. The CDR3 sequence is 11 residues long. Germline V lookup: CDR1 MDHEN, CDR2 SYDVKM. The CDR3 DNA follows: TGTGCCAGCGAAGCGGGAGTCGAGCAGTACTTC. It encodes CASEAGVEQYF.

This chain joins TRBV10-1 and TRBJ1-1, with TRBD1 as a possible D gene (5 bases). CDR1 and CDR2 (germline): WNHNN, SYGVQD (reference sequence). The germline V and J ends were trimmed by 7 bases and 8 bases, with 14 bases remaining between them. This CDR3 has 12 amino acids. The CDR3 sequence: CASKGSDGEAFF. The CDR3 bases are TGCGCCAGCAAGGGGTCGGATGGGGAAGCTTTCTTT.